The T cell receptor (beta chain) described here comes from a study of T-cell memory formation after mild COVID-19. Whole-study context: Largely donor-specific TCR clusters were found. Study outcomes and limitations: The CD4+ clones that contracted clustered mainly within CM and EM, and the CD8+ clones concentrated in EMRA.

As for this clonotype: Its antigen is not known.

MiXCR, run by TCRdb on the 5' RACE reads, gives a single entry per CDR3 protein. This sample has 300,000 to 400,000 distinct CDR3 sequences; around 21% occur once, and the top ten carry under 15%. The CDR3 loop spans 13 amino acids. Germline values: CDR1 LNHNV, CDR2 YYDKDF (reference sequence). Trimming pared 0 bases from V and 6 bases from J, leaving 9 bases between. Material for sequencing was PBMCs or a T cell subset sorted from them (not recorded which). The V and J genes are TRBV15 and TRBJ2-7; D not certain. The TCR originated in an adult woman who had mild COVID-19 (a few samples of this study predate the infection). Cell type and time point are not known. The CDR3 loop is CATSREPLGEQYF. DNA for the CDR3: TGTGCCACCAGCAGAGAACCTTTGGGCGAGCAGTACTTC.